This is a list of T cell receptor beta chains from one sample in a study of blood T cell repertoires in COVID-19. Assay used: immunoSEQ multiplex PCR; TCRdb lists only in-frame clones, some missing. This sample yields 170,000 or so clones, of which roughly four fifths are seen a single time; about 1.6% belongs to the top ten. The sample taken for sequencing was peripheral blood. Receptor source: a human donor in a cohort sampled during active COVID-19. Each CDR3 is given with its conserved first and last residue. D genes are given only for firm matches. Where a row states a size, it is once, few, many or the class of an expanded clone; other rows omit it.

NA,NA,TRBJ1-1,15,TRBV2,TGTGCCAGCCTGACCTTAGGAGGTGGTAATACTGAAGCTTTCTTT,CASLTLGGGNTEAFF
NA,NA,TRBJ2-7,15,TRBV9,TGTGCCAGCAGCGTAGTGCCCACTAACGGCTACGAGCAGTACTTC,CASSVVPTNGYEQYF
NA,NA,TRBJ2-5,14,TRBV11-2,TGTGCCAGCAGCCTCCAGGGGGGCCAAGAGACCCAGTACTTC,CASSLQGGQETQYF
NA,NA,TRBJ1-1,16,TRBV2,TGTGCCAGCAGCGTCAACGACAGGTACCAGAACACTGAAGCTTTCTTT,CASSVNDRYQNTEAFF
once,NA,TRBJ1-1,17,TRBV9,TGTGCCAGCAGCGCCGAGTGGCCGGGGGGTTTGGACACTGAAGCTTTCTTT,CASSAEWPGGLDTEAFF
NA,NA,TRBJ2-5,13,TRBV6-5,TGTGCCAGCAGTCGACAGGATAAAGAGACCCAGTACTTC,CASSRQDKETQYF
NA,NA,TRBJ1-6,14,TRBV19,TGTGCCAGTACTAACCCCCTTGCTCAGGGGCCCCTCCACTTT,CASTNPLAQGPLHF
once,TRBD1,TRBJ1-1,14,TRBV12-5,TGTGCTAGTGGTTTGGTAGGGGGGCAGGGGGGAGCTTTCTTT,CASGLVGGQGGAFF
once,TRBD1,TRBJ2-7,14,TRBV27,TGTGCCAGCAGTCCCGGGACAGGGGGCTACGAGCAGTACTTC,CASSPGTGGYEQYF
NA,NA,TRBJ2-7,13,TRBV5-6,TGTGCCAGCAGCTCAGGGACTGGCTACGAGCAGTACTTC,CASSSGTGYEQYF
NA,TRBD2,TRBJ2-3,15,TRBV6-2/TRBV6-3,TGTGCCAGCAGTTTTGGGACTAGCGGGGGGGATACGCAGTATTTT,CASSFGTSGGDTQYF
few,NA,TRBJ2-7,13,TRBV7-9,TGTGCCAGCAGCTCCGCGGGGTCCTACGAGCAGTACTTC,CASSSAGSYEQYF
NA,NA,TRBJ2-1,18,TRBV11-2,TGTGCCAGCAGCTTCTCCCCGGGACTCACAGCCTCCTACAATGAGCAGTTCTTC,CASSFSPGLTASYNEQFF
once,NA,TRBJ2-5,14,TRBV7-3,TGTGCCAGCAGCTTTCAGGGGGGTCAAGAGACCCAGTACTTC,CASSFQGGQETQYF
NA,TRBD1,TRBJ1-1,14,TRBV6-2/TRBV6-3,TGTGCCAGCAGTTACTCGGGTCAGGGGGCTGAAGCTTTCTTT,CASSYSGQGAEAFF
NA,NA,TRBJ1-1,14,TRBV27,TGTGCCAGCAGTTTCTCGACAGGGAACACTGAAGCTTTCTTT,CASSFSTGNTEAFF
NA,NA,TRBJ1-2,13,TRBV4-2,TGTGCCAGCAGCCAAGACGGAGGCTATGGCTACACCTTC,CASSQDGGYGYTF
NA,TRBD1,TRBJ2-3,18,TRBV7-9,TGTGCCAGCAGCAACCGGGACAGGGGATTTAGGGGCACAGATACGCAGTATTTT,CASSNRDRGFRGTDTQYF
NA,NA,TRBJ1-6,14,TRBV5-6,TGTGCCAGCAGCTTGCGTCAGGGAAATTCACCCCTCCACTTT,CASSLRQGNSPLHF
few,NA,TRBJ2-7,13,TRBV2,TGTGCCAGCAGTGAGTGGCAGGGAAACGAGCAGTACTTC,CASSEWQGNEQYF
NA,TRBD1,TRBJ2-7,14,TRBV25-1,TGTGCCAGCACCTTAGGGGGCCCTACCTACGAGCAGTACTTC,CASTLGGPTYEQYF
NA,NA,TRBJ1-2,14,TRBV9,TGTGCCAGCAGTGGTACAGGGATGGGGGATGGCTACACCTTC,CASSGTGMGDGYTF
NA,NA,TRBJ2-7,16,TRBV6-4,TGTGCCAGCAGTGACGCTAGAGCTAGGAGCTCCTACGAGCAGTACTTC,CASSDARARSSYEQYF
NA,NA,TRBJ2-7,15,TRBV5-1,TGCGCCAGCAGCTTGGATCGTGGGAGTAGGTACGAGCAGTACTTC,CASSLDRGSRYEQYF
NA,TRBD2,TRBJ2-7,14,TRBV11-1,TGTGCCAGCAGCTCAAGACTAGCCACCTACGAGCAGTACTTC,CASSSRLATYEQYF
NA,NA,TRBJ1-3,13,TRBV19,TGTGCCAGTAGTATGGAGGGTGGAAACACCATATATTTT,CASSMEGGNTIYF
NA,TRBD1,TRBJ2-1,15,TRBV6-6,TGTGCCAGCAGTTTCCGGGACAGGGGGGGTAATGAGCAGTTCTTC,CASSFRDRGGNEQFF
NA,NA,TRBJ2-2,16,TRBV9,TGTGCCAGCAGCGTAGGGGGCAGGACGAACACCGGGGAGCTGTTTTTT,CASSVGGRTNTGELFF
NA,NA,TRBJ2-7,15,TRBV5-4,TGTGCCAGCAGCTCCCGATCGGGGGACTCCTACGAGCAGTACTTC,CASSSRSGDSYEQYF
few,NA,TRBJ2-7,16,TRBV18,TGTGCCAGCTCACCAAATCGGGCAGGGGCGAGCTACGAGCAGTACTTC,CASSPNRAGASYEQYF
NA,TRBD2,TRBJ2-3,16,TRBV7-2,TGTGCCAGCAGCTTAGTGGCTACTAGCGGGAGGGATACGCAGTATTTT,CASSLVATSGRDTQYF
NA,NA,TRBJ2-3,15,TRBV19,TGTGCCAGTAGTATACCCCTGGCAGGGGGGGATACGCAGTATTTT,CASSIPLAGGDTQYF
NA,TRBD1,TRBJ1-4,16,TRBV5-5,TGTGCCAGCAGCTACCCCGGACAGGGGGTTAATGAAAAACTGTTTTTT,CASSYPGQGVNEKLFF
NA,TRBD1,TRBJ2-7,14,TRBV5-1,TGCGCCAGCACCCAGACAGGGGGGTTTGGCGAGCAGTACTTC,CASTQTGGFGEQYF
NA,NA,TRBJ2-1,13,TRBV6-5,TGTGCCAGCAGAGGTCCCTCCCGGGTCGGGCAGTTCTTC,CASRGPSRVGQFF
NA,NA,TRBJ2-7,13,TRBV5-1,TGCGCCAGCAGGCCCGACGTGGAGGGCGAGCAGTACTTC,CASRPDVEGEQYF
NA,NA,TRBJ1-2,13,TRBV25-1,TGTGCCAGCAGTGAGGGACACAGGTCTGGCTACACCTTC,CASSEGHRSGYTF
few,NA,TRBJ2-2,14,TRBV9,TGTGCCAGCAGCGCGGACAGAGGGGCCGGGGAGCTGTTTTTT,CASSADRGAGELFF
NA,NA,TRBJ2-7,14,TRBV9,TGTGCCAGCAGCCCCCAGGACAGTGACTACGAGCAGTACTTC,CASSPQDSDYEQYF
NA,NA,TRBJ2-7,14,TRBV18,TGTGCCAGCTCAACGACAGGGGAGGGTTACGAGCAGTACTTC,CASSTTGEGYEQYF
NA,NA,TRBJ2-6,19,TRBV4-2,TGTGCCAGCAGCCAAGATTTCATGGGGCGGTTGTCTGGGGCCAACGTCCTGACTTTC,CASSQDFMGRLSGANVLTF
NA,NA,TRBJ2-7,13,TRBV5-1,TGCGCCAGCAGCTCCGACAGGTTCTACGAGCAGTACTTC,CASSSDRFYEQYF
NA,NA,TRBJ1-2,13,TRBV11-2,TGTGCCAGCAGTCGCGGCGGTCCCTATGGCTACACCTTC,CASSRGGPYGYTF
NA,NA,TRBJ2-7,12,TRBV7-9,TGTGCCAGCAGCCCGACAAATTACGAGCAGTACTTC,CASSPTNYEQYF
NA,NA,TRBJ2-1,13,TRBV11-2,TGTGCCAGCAGCTTAGATCTAGCGCTCCCGCAGTTCTTC,CASSLDLALPQFF
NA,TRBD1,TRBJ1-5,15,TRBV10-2,TGCGCCAGCAGTGAATACACAGGGGGTTATCAGCCCCAGCATTTT,CASSEYTGGYQPQHF
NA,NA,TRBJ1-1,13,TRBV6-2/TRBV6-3,TGTGCCAGCAGTCAGGACAGGAACACTGAAGCTTTCTTT,CASSQDRNTEAFF
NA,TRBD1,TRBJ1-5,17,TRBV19,TGTGCCAGTAGTATCCCTTGGACAGGGGGCCGCAATCAGCCCCAGCATTTT,CASSIPWTGGRNQPQHF
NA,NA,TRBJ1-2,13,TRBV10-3,TGTGCCATCAGCGGTGAGAGGGCGGCTGGCTACACCTTC,CAISGERAAGYTF
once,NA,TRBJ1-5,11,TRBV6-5,TGTGCCAGCACATCACTGGACAGTCAGCATTTT,CASTSLDSQHF
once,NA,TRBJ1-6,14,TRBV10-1,TGCGCCAGCAGTGAGGACAGTACTAATTCACCCCTCCACTTT,CASSEDSTNSPLHF
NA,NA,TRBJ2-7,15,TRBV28,TGTGCCAGCAGACTGCAGGGAAGGGGCTCCTACGAGCAGTACTTC,CASRLQGRGSYEQYF
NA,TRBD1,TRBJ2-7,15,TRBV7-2,TGTGCCAGCAGCTTAGCGGGACAGGGTACCGCCGAGCAGTACTTC,CASSLAGQGTAEQYF